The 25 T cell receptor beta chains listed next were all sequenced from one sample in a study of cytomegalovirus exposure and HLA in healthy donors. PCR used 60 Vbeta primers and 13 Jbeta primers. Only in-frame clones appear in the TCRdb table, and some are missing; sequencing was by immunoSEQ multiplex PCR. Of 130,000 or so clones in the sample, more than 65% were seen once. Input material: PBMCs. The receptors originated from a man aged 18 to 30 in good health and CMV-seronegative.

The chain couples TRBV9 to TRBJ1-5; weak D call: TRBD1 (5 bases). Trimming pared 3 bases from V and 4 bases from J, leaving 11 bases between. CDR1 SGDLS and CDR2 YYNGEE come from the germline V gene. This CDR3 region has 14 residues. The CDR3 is CASSEGLWNQPQHF. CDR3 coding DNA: TGTGCCAGCAGCGAGGGACTCTGGAATCAGCCCCAGCATTTT.

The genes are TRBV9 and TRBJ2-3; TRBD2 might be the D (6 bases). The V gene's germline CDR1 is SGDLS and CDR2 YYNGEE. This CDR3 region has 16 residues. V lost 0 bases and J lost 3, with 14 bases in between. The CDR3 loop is CASSVGPSGSTDTQYF. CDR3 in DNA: TGTGCCAGCAGCGTAGGACCAAGCGGGTCAACAGATACGCAGTATTTT. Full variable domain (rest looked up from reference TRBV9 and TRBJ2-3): DSGVTQTPKHLITATGQRVTLRCSPRSGDLSVYWYQQSLDQGLQFLIQYYNGEERAKGNILERFSAQQFPDLHSELNLSSLELGDSALYFCASSVGPSGSTDTQYFGPGTRLTVL.

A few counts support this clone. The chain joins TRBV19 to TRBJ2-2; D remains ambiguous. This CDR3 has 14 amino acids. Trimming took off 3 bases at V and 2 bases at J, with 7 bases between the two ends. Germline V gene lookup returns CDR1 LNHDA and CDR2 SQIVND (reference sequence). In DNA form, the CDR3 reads TGTGCCAGTAGTATTAACAGAAACACCGGGGAGCTGTTTTTT. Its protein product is CASSINRNTGELFF.

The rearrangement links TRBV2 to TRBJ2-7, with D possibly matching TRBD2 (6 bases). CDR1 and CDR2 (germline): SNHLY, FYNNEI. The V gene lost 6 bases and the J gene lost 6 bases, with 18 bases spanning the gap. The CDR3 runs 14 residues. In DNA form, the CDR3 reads TGTGCCAGCAGGTATAGGACTGGGCGGGGCGAGCAGTACTTC. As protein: CASRYRTGRGEQYF.

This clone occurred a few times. CDR3 region: CASSPPGGGVVGANVLTF. The CDR3, as DNA: TGTGCCAGCAGCCCACCGGGGGGAGGGGTAGTTGGGGCCAACGTCCTGACTTTC. V and J are TRBV2 and TRBJ2-6, with 7 bases aligning to TRBD2. The CDR3 loop spans 18 amino acids. V shed 6 bases, J shed 3 bases, and the junction held 14 bases outside the gene matches. Germline CDR1 SNHLY, CDR2 FYNNEI.

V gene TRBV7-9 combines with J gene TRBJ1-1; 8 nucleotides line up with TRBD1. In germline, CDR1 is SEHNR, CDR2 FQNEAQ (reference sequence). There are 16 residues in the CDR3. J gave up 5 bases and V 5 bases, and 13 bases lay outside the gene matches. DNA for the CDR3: TGTGCCAGCAGCCATCAGGGGGCGGGAGTGGGTACTGAAGCTTTCTTT. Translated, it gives CASSHQGAGVGTEAFF.

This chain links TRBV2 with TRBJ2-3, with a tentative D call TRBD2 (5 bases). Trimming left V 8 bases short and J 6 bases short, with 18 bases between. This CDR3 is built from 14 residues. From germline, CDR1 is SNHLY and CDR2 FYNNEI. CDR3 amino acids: CASGRELRTDTQYF. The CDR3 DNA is TGTGCCAGCGGCCGGGAATTACGGACGGATACGCAGTATTTT.

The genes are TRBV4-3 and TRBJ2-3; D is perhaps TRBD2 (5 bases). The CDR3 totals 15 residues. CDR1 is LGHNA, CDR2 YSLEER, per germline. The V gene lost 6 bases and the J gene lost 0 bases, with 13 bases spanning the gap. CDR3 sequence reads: CASSPQRTSTDTQYF. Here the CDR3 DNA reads TGCGCCAGCAGTCCACAACGGACTAGCACAGATACGCAGTATTTT.

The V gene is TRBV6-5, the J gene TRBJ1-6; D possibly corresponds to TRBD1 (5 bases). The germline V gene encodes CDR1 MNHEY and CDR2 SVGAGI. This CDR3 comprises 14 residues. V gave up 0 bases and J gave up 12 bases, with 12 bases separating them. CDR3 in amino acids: CASSYSRDPQPLHF. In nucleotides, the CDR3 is TGTGCCAGCAGTTACTCGCGGGACCCACAACCCCTCCACTTT.

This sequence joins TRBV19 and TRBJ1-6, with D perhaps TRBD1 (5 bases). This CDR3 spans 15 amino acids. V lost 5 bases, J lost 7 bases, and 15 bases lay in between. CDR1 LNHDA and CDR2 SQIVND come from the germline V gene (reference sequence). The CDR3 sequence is CASSPPRGRNSPLHF. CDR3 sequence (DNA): TGTGCCAGTAGTCCACCACGGGGGAGAAATTCACCCCTCCACTTT. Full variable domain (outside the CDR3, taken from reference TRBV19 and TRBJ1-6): DGGITQSPKYLFRKEGQNVTLSCEQNLNHDAMYWYRQDPGQGLRLIYYSQIVNDFQKGDIAEGYSVSREKKESFPLTVTSAQKNPTAFYLCASSPPRGRNSPLHFGNGTRLTVT.

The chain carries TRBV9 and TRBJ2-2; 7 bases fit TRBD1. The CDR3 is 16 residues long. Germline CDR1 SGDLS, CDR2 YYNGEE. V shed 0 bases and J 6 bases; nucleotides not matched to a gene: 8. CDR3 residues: CASSVAPTGMAGELFF. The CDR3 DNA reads TGTGCCAGCAGCGTAGCCCCGACAGGGATGGCCGGGGAGCTGTTTTTT.

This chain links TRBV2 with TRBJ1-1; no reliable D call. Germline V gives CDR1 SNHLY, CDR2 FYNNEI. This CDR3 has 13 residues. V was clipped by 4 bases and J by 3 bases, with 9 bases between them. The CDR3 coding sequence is TGTGCCAGCAGTGCAATTTCGGACACTGAAGCTTTCTTT. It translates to CASSAISDTEAFF.

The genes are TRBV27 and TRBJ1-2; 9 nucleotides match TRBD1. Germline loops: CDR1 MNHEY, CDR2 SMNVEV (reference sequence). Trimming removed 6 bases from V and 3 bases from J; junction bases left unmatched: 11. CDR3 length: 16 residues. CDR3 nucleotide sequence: TGTGCCAGCAGCTCCTACCCGGGACAGGGTGACTATGGCTACACCTTC. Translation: CASSSYPGQGDYGYTF.

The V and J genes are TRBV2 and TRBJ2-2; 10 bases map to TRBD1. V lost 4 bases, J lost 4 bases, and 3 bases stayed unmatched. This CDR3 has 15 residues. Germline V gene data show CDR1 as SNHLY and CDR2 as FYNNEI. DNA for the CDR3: TGTGCCAGCAGTGCGGACAGGGGGAGCACCGGGGAGCTGTTTTTT. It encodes CASSADRGSTGELFF. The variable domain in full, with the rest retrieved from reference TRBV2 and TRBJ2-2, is EPEVTQTPSHQVTQMGQEVILRCVPISNHLYFYWYRQILGQKVEFLVSFYNNEISEKSEIFDDQFSVERPDGSNFTLKIRSTKLEDSAMYFCASSADRGSTGELFFGEGSRLTVL.

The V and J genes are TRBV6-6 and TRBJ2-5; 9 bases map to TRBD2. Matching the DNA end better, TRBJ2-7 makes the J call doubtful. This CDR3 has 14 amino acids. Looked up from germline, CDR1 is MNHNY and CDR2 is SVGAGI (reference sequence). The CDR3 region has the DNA TGTGCCAGCAGTTTTAGCGGGGGATCCTACGAGCAGTACTTC. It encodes CASSFSGGSYEQYF.

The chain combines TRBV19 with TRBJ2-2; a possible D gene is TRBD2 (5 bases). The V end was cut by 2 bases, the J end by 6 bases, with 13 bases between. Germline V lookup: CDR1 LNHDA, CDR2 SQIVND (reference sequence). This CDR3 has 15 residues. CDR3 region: CASSIYASGSGELFF. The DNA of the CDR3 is TGTGCCAGTAGTATATATGCATCGGGGTCCGGGGAGCTGTTTTTT.

CDR3 sequence reads: CASMRRGATDTQYF. The CDR3 DNA reads as TGTGCCAGTATGAGGCGGGGGGCCACAGATACGCAGTATTTT. The chain combines TRBV19 with TRBJ2-3; 8 bases are a match to TRBD2. V lost 7 bases to trimming and J lost 2 bases; unmatched junction nucleotides: 5. The CDR3 is 14 residues long. The germline CDR1 and CDR2 sequences are LNHDA and SQIVND (reference sequence).

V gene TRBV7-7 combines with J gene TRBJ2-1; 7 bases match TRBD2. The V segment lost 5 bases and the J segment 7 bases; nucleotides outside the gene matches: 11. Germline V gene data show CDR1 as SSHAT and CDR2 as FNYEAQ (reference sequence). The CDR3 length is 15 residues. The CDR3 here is CASSPLAGEANEQFF. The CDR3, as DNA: TGTGCCAGCAGCCCCCTGGCGGGGGAAGCGAATGAGCAGTTCTTC.

The CDR3 DNA reads as TGCGCCAGCAGCCAAGACCCCGGACAGGTTAGCACAGATACGCAGTATTTT. Translation gives CASSQDPGQVSTDTQYF. J is TRBJ2-3 and V is TRBV4-1; 7 bases fit TRBD1. This CDR3 is 17 amino acids long. V lost 0 bases to trimming and J lost 0 bases; unmatched junction nucleotides: 6. Germline lookup yields CDR1 MGHRA and CDR2 YSYEKL.

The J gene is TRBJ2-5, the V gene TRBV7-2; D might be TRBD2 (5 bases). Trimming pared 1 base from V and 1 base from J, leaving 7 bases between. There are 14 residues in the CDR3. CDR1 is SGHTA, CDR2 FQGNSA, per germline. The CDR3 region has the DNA TGTGCCAGCAGCTTAGGAGGGCTCCAAGAGACCCAGTACTTC. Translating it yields CASSLGGLQETQYF.

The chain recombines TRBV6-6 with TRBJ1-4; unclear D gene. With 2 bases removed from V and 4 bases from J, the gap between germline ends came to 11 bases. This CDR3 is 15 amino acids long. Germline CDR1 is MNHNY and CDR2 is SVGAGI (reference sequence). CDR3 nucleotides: TGTGCCAGCAGTTACCGGGATTCGAGTAATGAAAAACTGTTTTTT. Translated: CASSYRDSSNEKLFF.

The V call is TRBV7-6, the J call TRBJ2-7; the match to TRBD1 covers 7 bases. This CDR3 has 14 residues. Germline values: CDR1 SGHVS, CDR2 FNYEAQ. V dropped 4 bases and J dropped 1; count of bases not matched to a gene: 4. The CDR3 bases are TGTGCCAGCAGCTCCCGGGACAGTTCCTACGAGCAGTACTTC. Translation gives CASSSRDSSYEQYF.

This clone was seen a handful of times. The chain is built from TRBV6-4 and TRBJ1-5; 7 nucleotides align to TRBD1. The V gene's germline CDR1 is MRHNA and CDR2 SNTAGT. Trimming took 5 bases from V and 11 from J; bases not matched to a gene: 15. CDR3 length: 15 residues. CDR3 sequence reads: CASSFLDRQMLTQHF. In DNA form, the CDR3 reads TGTGCCAGCAGTTTCTTGGACAGGCAAATGTTGACCCAGCATTTT.

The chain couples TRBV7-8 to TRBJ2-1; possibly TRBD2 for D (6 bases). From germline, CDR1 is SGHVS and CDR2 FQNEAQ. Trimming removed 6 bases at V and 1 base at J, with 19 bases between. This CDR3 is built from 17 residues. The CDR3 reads CASRLSAGSVSYNEQFF. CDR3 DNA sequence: TGTGCCAGCAGACTTAGCGCGGGGTCAGTTTCCTACAATGAGCAGTTCTTC.

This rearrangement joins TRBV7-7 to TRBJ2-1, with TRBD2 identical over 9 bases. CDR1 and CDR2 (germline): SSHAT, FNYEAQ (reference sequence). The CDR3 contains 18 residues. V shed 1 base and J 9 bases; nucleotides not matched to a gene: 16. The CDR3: CASSLGWSGGGEKGEQFF. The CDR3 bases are TGTGCCAGCAGCTTAGGCTGGAGCGGCGGGGGGGAGAAGGGTGAGCAGTTCTTC. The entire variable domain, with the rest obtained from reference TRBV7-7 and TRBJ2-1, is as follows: GAGVSQSPRYKVTKRGQDVTLRCDPISSHATLYWYQQALGQGPEFLTYFNYEAQPDKSGLPSDRFSAERPEGSISTLTIQRTEQRDSAMYRCASSLGWSGGGEKGEQFFGPGTRLTVL.